This T cell receptor beta chain was profiled in a study of cytomegalovirus exposure and HLA in healthy donors. The study ran its PCR with 60 Vbeta and 13 Jbeta primers. Clones were sequenced by immunoSEQ multiplex PCR, and TCRdb holds only the in-frame ones, with some missing. The data show 210,000 or so clones, around 76% seen once. Study-wide points: Per published accounts, TCR beta sequences correctly predicted the HLA-A and HLA-B alleles of most subjects. Versus the roughly 700-donor mean, an Asian-associated ancestry cluster reportedly showed fewer N-insertions in a later analysis. An analysis that came later showed most CMV-associated TCR beta chains appearing HLA-restricted. V- and J-gene trimming in TCR beta was tied to a missense DCLRE1C variant by an analysis performed later.

The CDR3 runs to 15 residues. V lost 5 bases, J lost 1 base, and 15 bases lay in between. Germline V gene data show CDR1 as SEHNR and CDR2 as FQNEAQ (reference sequence). This clone was detected a few times. Its antigen is undetermined. The receptor was derived from a man aged 18 to 30 in good health and CMV-seronegative. The source material was PBMCs. J is TRBJ2-7 and V is TRBV7-9; perhaps TRBD1 as D (6 bases). CDR3 nucleotide sequence: TGTGCCAGCAGCCCCCGACAGGTCCTATCCTACGAGCAGTACTTC. It encodes CASSPRQVLSYEQYF.